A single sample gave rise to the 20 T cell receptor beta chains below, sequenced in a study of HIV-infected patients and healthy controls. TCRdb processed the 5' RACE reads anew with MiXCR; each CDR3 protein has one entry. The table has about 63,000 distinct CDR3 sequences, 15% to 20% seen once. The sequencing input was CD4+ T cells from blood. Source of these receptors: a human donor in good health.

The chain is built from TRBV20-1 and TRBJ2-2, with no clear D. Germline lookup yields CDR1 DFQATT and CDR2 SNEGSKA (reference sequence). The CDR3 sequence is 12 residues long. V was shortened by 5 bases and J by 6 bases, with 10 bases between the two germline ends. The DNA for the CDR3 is TGCAGTGCTTCACCGATGGCCGGGGAGCTGTTTTTT. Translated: CSASPMAGELFF.

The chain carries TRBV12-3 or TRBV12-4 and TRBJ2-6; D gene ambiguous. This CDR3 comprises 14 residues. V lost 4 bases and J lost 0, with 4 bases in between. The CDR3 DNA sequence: TGTGCCAGCAGTTATAACTCTGGGGCCAACGTCCTGACTTTC. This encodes CASSYNSGANVLTF.

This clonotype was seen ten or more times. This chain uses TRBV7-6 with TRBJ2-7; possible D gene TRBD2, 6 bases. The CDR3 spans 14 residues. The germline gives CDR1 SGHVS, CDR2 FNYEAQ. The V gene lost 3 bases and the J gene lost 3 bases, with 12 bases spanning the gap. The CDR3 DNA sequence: TGTGCCAGCAGCTTGGGGGGTACGGACTACGAGCAGTACTTC. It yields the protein CASSLGGTDYEQYF.

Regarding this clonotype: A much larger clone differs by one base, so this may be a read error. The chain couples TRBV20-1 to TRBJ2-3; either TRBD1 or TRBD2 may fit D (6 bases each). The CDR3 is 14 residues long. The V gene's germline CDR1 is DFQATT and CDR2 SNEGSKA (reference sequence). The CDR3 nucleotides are TGCAGTGCTAGAGTAGGGGGGAGCACAGATGCGCAGTATTTT. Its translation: CSARVGGSTDAQYF.

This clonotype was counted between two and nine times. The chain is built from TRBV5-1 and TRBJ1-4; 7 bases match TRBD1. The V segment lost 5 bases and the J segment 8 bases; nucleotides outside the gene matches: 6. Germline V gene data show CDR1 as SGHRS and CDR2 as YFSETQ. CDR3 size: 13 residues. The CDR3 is CASRYTGDEKLFF. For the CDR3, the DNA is TGCGCCAGCAGATATACAGGGGACGAAAAACTGTTTTTT.

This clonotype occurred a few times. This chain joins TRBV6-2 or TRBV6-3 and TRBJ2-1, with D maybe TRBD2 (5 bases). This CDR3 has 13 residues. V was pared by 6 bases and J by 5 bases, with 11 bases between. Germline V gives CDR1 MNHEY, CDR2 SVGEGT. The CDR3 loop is CASRELVHNEQFF. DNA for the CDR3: TGTGCCAGCAGGGAACTAGTCCACAATGAGCAGTTCTTC.

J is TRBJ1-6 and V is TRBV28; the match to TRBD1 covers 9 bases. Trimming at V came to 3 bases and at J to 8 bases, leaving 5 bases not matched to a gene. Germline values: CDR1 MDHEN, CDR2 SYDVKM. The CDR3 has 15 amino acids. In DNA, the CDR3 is TGTGCCAGCAGTTTGGGGGGACAGGGATATTCACCCCTCCACTTT. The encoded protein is CASSLGGQGYSPLHF.

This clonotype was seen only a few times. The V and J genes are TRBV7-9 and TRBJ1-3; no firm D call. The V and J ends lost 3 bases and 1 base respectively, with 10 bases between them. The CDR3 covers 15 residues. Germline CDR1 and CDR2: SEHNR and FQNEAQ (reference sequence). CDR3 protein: CASSFTSVSGNTIYF. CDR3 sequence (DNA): TGTGCCAGCAGCTTTACGTCAGTTTCTGGAAACACCATATATTTT.

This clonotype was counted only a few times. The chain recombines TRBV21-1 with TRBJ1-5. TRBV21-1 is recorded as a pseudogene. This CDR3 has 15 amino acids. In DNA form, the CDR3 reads TGTGCCAGCAGCAAAGTGAGAGGTAGCAATCAGCCCCAGCATTTT. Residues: CASSKVRGSNQPQHF.

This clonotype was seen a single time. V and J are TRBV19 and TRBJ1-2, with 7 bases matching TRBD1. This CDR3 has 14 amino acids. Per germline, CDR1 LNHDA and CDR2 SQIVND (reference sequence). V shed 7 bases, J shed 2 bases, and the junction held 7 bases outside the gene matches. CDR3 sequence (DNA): TGTGCCAGTACCCACCCGGGACAGAACTATGGCTACACCTTC. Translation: CASTHPGQNYGYTF.

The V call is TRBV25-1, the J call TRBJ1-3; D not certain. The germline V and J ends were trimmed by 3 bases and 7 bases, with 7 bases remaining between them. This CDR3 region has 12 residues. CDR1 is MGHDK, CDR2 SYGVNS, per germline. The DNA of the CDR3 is TGTGCCAGCAGTGAGCTAGGTAACACCATATATTTT. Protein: CASSELGNTIYF.

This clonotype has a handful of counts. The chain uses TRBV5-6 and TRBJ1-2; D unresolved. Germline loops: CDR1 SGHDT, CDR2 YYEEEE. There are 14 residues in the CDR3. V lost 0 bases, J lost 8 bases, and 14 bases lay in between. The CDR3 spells CASSLVAGSRGYTF. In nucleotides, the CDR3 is TGTGCCAGCAGCTTGGTTGCGGGGAGCCGAGGCTACACCTTC.

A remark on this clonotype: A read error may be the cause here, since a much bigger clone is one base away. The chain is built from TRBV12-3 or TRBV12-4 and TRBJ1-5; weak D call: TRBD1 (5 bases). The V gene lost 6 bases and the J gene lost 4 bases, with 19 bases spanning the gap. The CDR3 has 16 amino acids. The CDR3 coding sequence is TGTGCCAGCAGCTCGGGACGGATGAATAGAAATCAGCCCCAGCATTTT. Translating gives CASSSGRMNRNQPQHF.

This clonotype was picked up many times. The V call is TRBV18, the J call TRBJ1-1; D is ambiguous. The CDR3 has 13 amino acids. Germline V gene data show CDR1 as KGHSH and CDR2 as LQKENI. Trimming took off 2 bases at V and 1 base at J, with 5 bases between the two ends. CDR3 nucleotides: TGTGCCAGCTCACCAATGGGGAACACTGAAGCTTTCTTT. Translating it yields CASSPMGNTEAFF.

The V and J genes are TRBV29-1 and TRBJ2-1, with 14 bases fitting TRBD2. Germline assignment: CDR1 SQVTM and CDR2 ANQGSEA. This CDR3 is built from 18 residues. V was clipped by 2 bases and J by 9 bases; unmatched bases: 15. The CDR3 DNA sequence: TGCAGCGTTGAACCCCCATACTCCGGGACTAGCGGGAGAACTGAGCAGTTCTTC. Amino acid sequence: CSVEPPYSGTSGRTEQFF.

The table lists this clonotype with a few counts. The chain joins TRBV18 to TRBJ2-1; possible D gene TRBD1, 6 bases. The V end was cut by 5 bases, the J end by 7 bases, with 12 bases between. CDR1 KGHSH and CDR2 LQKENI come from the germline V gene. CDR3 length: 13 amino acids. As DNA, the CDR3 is TGTGCCAGCTCATGGCAGGGGCTTAATGAGCAGTTCTTC. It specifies CASSWQGLNEQFF.

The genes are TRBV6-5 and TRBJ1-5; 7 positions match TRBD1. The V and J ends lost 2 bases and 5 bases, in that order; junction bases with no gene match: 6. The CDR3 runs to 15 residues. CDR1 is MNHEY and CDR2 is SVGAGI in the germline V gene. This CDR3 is CASSYGSGQDQPQHF. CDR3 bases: TGTGCCAGCAGTTACGGCTCTGGACAGGATCAGCCCCAGCATTTT.

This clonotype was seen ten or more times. In DNA form, the CDR3 reads TGTGCCAGCAGCCCGCGGGACAGAGGAAACACCATATATTTT. As protein: CASSPRDRGNTIYF. The rearrangement uses TRBV3-1 and TRBJ1-3, with 7 nucleotides matching TRBD1. CDR3 size: 14 residues. V lost 4 bases, J lost 4 bases, and 4 bases stayed unmatched. Looked up from germline, CDR1 is LGHDT and CDR2 is YNNKEL (reference sequence).

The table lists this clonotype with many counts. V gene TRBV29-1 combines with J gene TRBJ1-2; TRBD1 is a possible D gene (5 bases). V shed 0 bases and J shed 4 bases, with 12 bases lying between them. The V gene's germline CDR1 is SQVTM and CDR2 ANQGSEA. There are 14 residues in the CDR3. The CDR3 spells CSVEDHSRAYGYTF. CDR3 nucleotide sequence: TGCAGCGTTGAAGATCATAGCAGGGCCTATGGCTACACCTTC.

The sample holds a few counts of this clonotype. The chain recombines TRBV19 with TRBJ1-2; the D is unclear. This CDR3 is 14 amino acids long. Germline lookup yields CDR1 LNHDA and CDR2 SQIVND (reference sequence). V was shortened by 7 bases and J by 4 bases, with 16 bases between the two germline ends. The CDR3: CASKTQASSYGYTF. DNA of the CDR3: TGTGCCAGTAAGACGCAGGCCTCCAGCTATGGCTACACCTTC.